This TCR beta chain derives from a study of cytomegalovirus exposure and HLA in healthy donors. For the study at large: HLA-typed donors were the source of about 85 million unique TCRs held in an early data release. Overall study findings and caveats: Association with HLA alleles at 0.05 false discovery rate was found for 16,951 TCR beta sequences in a later analysis. TRBV6-2, TRBV6-3 and some other V segments were unresolvable in 87-base-pair reads.

Remarks on this clone: Its specificity is unknown.

A multiplex PCR was run with 60 Vbeta primers and 13 Jbeta primers. Measured with immunoSEQ multiplex PCR; TCRdb has only the in-frame clones, and not every one. Altogether approximately 120,000 clones are present, over 60% being singletons, with the ten largest covering approximately 2%. Germline-derived CDR1 and CDR2 are SNHLY and FYNNEI. The CDR3 sequence is 11 residues long. V was pared by 11 bases and J by 1 base, with 8 bases between. Material for sequencing was PBMCs. The clonotype comes from a man aged 45-65 years in good health and CMV-seronegative. The V and J genes are TRBV2 and TRBJ1-2; D is unclear. CDR3 DNA: TGTGCCTCCGTATTTAACTATGGCTACACCTTC. It translates to CASVFNYGYTF.